This TCR beta chain was captured by sequencing in a study of T cells in Graves' hyperthyroidism and ophthalmopathy. Regions amplified from RNA transcripts were the TCR beta CDR3 regions. In the first-round RT-PCR of the TCR CDR3, the HTBI primer set was used. Via MiXCR, TCRdb re-called the multiplex PCR reads, giving one row per CDR3 protein. The sample consists of 750,000 to 950,000 distinct CDR3 sequences, 35% to 40% of them appearing once. The germline CDR1 and CDR2 sequences are SGHTA and FQGTGA. CDR3 size: 14 residues. V lost 3 bases to trimming and J lost 2 bases, with 7 bases between them. This clonotype was observed a few times.

Sequencing input: blood. The genes are TRBV7-3 and TRBJ2-2; D uncertain. The TCR comes from a man in his late teens or twenties with Graves' hyperthyroidism. The CDR3 coding sequence is TGTGCCAGCAGCTTCGGCCACAACACCGGGGAGCTGTTTTTT. Its translation: CASSFGHNTGELFF.